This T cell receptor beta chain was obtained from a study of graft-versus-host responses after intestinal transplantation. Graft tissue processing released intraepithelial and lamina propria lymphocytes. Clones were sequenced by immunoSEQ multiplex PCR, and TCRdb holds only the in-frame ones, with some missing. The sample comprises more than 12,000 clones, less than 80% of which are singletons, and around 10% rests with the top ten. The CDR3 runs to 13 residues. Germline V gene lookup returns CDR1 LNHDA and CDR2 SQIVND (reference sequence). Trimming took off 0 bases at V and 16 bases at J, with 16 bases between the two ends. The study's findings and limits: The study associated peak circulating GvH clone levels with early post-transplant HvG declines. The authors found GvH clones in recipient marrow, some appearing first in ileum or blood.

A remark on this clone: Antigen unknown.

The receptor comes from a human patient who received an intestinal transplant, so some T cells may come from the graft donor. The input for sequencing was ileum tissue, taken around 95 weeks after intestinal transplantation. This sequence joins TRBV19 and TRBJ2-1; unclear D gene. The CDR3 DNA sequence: TGTGCCAGTAGTATAGATTTACGAGGTGCCGGATTCTTC. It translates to CASSIDLRGAGFF.